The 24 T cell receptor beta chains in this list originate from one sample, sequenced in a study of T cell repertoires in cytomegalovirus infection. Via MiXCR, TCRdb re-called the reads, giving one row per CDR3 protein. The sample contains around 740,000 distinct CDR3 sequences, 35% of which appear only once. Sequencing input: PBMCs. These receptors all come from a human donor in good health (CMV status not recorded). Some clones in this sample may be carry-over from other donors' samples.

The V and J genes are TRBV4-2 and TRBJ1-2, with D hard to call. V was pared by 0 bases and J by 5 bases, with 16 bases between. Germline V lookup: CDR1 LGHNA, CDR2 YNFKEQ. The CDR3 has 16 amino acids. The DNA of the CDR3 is TGTGCCAGCAGCCAAGATTTAAGAGCTCGGAGATATGGCTACACCTTC. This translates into CASSQDLRARRYGYTF.

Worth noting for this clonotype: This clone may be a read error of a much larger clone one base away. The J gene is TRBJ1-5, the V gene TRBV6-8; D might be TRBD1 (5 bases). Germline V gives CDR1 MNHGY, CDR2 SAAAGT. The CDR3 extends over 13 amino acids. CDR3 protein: CASGDSPNQPHHF. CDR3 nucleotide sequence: TGTGCCAGCGGTGACAGTCCTAATCAGCCCCATCATTTT.

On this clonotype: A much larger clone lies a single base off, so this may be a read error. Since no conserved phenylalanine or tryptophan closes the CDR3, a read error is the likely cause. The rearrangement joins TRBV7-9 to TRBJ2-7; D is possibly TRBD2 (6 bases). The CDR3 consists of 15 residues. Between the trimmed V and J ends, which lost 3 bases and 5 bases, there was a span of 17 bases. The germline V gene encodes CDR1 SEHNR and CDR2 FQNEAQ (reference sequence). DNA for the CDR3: TGTGCCAGCAGCTTTCGGACGAACCCGGGGGACGAGCAGTACTAC. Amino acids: CASSFRTNPGDEQYY.

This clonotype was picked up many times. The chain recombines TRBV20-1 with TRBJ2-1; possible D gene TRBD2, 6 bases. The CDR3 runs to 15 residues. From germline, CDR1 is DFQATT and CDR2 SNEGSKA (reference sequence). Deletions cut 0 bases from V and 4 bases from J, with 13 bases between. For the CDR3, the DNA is TGCAGTGCTAGAGATTTGAGAGGGACTTACAATGAGCAGTTCTTC. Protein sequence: CSARDLRGTYNEQFF.

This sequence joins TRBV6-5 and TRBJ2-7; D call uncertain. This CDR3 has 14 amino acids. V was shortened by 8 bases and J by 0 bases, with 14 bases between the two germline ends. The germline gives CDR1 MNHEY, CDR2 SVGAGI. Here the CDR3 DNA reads TGTGCCAGCCGTGGCGGCCCTTACTCCTACGAGCAGTACTTC. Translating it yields CASRGGPYSYEQYF.

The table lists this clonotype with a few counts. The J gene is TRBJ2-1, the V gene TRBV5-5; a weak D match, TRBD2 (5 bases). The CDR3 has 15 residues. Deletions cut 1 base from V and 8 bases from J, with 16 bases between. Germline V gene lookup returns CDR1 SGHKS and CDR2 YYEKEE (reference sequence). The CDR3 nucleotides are TGTGCCAGCAGCTTGTACCGCTCGGACTTTGATGAGCAGTTCTTC. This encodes CASSLYRSDFDEQFF.

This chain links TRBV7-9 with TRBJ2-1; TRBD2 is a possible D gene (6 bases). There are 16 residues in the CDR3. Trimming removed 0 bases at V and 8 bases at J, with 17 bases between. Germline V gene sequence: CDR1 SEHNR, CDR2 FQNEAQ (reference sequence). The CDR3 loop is CASSLALSPGGYEQFF. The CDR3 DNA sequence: TGTGCCAGCAGCTTAGCGCTCTCTCCCGGGGGATATGAGCAGTTCTTC.

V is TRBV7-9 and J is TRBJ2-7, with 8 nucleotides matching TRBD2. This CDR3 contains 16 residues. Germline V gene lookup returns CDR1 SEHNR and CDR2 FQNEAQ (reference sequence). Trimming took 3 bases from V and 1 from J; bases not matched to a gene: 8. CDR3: CASSFGGTRGSYEQYF. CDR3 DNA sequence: TGTGCCAGCAGCTTTGGTGGGACTAGGGGTTCCTACGAGCAGTACTTC.

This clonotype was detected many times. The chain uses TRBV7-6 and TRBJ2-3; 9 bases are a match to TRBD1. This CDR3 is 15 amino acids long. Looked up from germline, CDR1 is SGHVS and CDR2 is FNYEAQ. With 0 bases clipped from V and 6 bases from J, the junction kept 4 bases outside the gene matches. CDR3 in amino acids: CASSLATGGIDTQYF. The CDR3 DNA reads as TGTGCCAGCAGCTTAGCGACAGGGGGAATTGATACGCAGTATTTT.

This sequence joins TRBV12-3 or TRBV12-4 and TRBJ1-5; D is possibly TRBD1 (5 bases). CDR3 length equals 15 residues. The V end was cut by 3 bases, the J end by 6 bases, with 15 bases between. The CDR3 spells CASSLQQAGVQPQHF. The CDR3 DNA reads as TGTGCCAGCAGTTTGCAACAGGCGGGGGTTCAGCCCCAGCATTTT.

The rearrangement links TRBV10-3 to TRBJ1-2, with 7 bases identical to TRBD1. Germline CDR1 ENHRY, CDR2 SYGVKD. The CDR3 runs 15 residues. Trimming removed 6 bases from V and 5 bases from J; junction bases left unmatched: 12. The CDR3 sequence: CAISASGGSIYGYTF. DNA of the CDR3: TGTGCCATCAGCGCCTCAGGGGGATCAATTTATGGCTACACCTTC.

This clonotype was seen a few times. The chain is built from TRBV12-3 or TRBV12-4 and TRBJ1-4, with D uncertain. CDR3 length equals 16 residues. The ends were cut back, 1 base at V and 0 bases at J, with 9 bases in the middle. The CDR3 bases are TGTGCCAGCAGTTTAGGAGGAGCGGCAACTAATGAAAAACTGTTTTTT. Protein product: CASSLGGAATNEKLFF.

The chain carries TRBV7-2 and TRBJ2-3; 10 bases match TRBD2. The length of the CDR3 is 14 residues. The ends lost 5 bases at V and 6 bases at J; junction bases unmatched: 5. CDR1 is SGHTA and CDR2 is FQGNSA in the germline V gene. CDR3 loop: CASSPSGGVDTQYF. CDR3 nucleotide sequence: TGTGCCAGCAGCCCAAGCGGGGGGGTGGATACGCAGTATTTT.

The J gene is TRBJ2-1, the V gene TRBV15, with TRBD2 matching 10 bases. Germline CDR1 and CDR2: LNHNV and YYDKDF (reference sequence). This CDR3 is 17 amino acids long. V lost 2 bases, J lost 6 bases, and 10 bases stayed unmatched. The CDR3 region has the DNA TGTGCCACCAGCAGAATTCTCCTAGCGGGAGTGGTCAATGAGCAGTTCTTC. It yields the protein CATSRILLAGVVNEQFF.

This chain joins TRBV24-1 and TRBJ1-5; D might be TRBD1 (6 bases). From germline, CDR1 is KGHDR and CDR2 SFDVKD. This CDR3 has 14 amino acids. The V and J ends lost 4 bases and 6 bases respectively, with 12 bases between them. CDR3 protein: CATSEEGGGQPQHF. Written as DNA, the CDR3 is TGTGCCACCAGTGAGGAAGGGGGGGGTCAGCCCCAGCATTTT.

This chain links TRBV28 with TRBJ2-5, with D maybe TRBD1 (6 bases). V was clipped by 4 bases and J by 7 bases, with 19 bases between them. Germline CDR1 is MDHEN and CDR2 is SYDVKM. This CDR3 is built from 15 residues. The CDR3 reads CASSSPPLARGTQYF. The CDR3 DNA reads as TGTGCCAGCAGTTCCCCGCCGCTGGCCAGGGGGACCCAGTACTTC.

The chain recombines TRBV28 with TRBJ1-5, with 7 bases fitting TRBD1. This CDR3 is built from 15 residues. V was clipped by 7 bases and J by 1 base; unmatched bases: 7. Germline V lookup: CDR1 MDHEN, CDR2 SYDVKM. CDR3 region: CASTYLRGSNQPQHF. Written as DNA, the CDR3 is TGTGCCAGCACCTATCTCAGGGGGAGCAATCAGCCCCAGCATTTT.

The CDR3, as DNA: TGTGCCAGCAGACGTAAGATGGGTGGGGAGACCCAGTACTTC. It specifies CASRRKMGGETQYF. V and J are TRBV28 and TRBJ2-5; D remains unclear. The CDR3 has 14 residues. V was shortened by 6 bases and J by 5 bases, with 16 bases between the two germline ends. The germline CDR1 and CDR2 sequences are MDHEN and SYDVKM.

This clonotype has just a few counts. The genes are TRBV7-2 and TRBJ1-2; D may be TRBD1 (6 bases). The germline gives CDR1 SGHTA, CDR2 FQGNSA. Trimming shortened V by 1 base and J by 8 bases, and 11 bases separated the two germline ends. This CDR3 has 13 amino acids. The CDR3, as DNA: TGTGCCAGCAGCTTAGAACAGGGTCGCGGCTACACCTTC. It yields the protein CASSLEQGRGYTF.

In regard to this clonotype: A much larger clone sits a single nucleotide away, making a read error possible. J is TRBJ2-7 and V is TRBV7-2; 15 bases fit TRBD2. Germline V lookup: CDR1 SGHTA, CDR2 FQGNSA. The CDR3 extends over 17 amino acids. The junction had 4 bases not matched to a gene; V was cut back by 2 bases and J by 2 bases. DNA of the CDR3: TGTGCCAGCAGCTTAAGGACTAGCGGGGGGGCGCCCTACGAGCAGTACTTC. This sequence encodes CASSLRTSGGAPYEQYF.

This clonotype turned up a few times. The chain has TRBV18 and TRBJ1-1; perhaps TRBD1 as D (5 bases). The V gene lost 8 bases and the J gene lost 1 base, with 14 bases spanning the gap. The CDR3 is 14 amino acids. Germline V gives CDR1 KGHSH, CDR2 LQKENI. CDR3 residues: CASSPPRGNTEAFF. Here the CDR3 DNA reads TGTGCCAGCAGCCCACCAAGGGGGAACACTGAAGCTTTCTTT.

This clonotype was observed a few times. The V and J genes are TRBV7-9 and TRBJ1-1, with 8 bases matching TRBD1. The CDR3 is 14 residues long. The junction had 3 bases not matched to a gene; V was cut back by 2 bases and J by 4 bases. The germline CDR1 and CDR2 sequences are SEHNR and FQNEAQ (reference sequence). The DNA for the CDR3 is TGTGCCAGCAGCTTACAGGGGGCGACCACTGAAGCTTTCTTT. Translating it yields CASSLQGATTEAFF.

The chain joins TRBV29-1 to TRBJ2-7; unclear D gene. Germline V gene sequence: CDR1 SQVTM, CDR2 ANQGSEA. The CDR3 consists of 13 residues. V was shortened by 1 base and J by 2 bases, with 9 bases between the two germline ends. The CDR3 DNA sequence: TGCAGCGTTGAAGGGGCCCGGGCCTACGAGCAGTACTTC. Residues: CSVEGARAYEQYF.

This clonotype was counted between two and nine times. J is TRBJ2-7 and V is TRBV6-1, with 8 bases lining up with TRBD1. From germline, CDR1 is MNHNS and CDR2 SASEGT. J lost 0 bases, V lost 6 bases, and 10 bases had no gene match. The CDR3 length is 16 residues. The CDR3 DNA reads TGTGCCAGCAGCGACCCACGGACAGGGCGCTCCTACGAGCAGTACTTC. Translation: CASSDPRTGRSYEQYF.